Shown below are 26 T cell receptor beta chains from a single sample sequenced in a study of T cell clonotyping in hematopoietic cell transplantation (dated by TCRdb to about 2021). Preparation of the library involved the immunoSEQ multiplex PCR assay. In TCRdb, the immuneACCESS table is reduced to in-frame sequences with V and J assigned. These tables do not hold every clone; where another copy was compared, an unresolved V gene accounts for under half, and the others remain unexplained. Counted in this sample were approximately 39,000 clones; over 85% of them appeared once. Clones ranked in the top ten supply around 1.6% of the sample. The time point label here, explained by the study, means: recipient sample about 28 days before transplant, after cytoreduction. Material: peripheral blood mononuclear cells, obtained before stem cell transplant. The receptor set was obtained from a man in his forties or fifties with chronic myeloid leukemia. Some clones in this sample may be carry-over from other donors' samples.

The J gene is TRBJ2-3, the V gene TRBV6-5; no firm D call. Germline values: CDR1 MNHEY, CDR2 SVGAGI. V was pared by 0 bases and J by 1 base, with 2 bases between. The CDR3 totals 13 residues. CDR3 DNA sequence: TGTGCCAGCAGTTACTCTGGCACAGATACGCAGTATTTT. Its protein is CASSYSGTDTQYF.

The chain joins TRBV7-2 to TRBJ2-5; the match to TRBD1 covers 8 bases. The V and J ends lost 1 base and 6 bases, in that order; junction bases with no gene match: 4. The V gene's germline CDR1 is SGHTA and CDR2 FQGNSA. The CDR3 length is 14 residues. The CDR3 loop is CASSLGQGLKTQYF. The CDR3 DNA is TGTGCCAGCAGCTTAGGACAGGGGTTAAAGACCCAGTACTTC.

This chain links TRBV9 with TRBJ1-2; 8 nucleotides line up with TRBD1. This CDR3 region has 13 residues. V lost 4 bases and J lost 2; bases outside the gene matches: 1. From germline, CDR1 is SGDLS and CDR2 YYNGEE. As DNA, the CDR3 is TGTGCCAGCAGCAGGGACAGGAACTATGGCTACACCTTC. As protein: CASSRDRNYGYTF.

A single count supports this clone. This sequence joins TRBV4-1 and TRBJ2-7, with TRBD1 matching over 9 bases. V lost 4 bases to trimming and J lost 3 bases; unmatched junction nucleotides: 1. The CDR3 loop spans 13 amino acids. CDR1 and CDR2 (germline): MGHRA, YSYEKL. The CDR3 region has the DNA TGCGCCAGCAGCCGGGACAGGGACTACGAGCAGTACTTC. Translation gives CASSRDRDYEQYF.

This clone appeared a single time. The chain couples TRBV5-1 to TRBJ2-5; 10 nucleotides agree with TRBD2. The CDR3 sequence is 15 residues long. The junction had 5 bases not matched to a gene; V was cut back by 0 bases and J by 6 bases. Germline lookup yields CDR1 SGHRS and CDR2 YFSETQ. CDR3 coding DNA: TGCGCCAGCAGCTTGGAGGCTAGCGGGGGAAAGACCCAGTACTTC. It yields the protein CASSLEASGGKTQYF.

The chain employs TRBV5-4 and TRBJ1-5; D gene unclear. V lost 2 bases, J lost 0 bases, and 6 bases lay in between. From germline, CDR1 is SGHNT and CDR2 YYREEE (reference sequence). The CDR3 is made up of 14 amino acids. The CDR3 nucleotides are TGTGCCAGCAGCTTCCACCCTAGCAATCAGCCCCAGCATTTT. Translated, it gives CASSFHPSNQPQHF. Variable domain in full (rest from reference TRBV5-4 and TRBJ1-5): ETGVTQSPTHLIKTRGQQVTLRCSSQSGHNTVSWYQQALGQGPQFIFQYYREEENGRGNFPPRFSGLQFPNYSSELNVNALELDDSALYLCASSFHPSNQPQHFGDGTRLSIL.

The genes are TRBV7-9 and TRBJ1-5, with D tentatively TRBD1 (5 bases). Germline CDR1 SEHNR, CDR2 FQNEAQ (reference sequence). Between the trimmed V and J ends, which lost 5 bases and 6 bases, there was a span of 14 bases. This CDR3 spans 14 amino acids. CDR3 nucleotides: TGTGCCAGCAGCGAATCCCGGGACGCTCAGCCCCAGCATTTT. It yields the protein CASSESRDAQPQHF.

V and J are TRBV27 and TRBJ1-1; TRBD1 might be the D (6 bases). Germline CDR1 MNHEY, CDR2 SMNVEV (reference sequence). V was shortened by 3 bases and J by 0 bases, with 8 bases between the two germline ends. This CDR3 contains 14 residues. The CDR3 spells CASSFTGMNTEAFF. The DNA for the CDR3 is TGTGCCAGCAGTTTTACAGGGATGAACACTGAAGCTTTCTTT.

The chain links TRBV28 to TRBJ2-7, with D unclear. V gave up 2 bases and J gave up 2 bases, with 7 bases separating them. The CDR3 has 13 residues. Germline V CDR1 and CDR2: MDHEN, SYDVKM. CDR3 region: CASSLDVAYEQYF. The CDR3 nucleotides are TGTGCCAGCAGTTTAGACGTGGCCTACGAGCAGTACTTC.

The J gene is TRBJ2-7, the V gene TRBV5-1; TRBD1 matches at 9 bases. V lost 1 base and J lost 5; bases outside the gene matches: 7. CDR3 length: 15 residues. Germline-derived CDR1 and CDR2 are SGHRS and YFSETQ. CDR3 coding DNA: TGCGCCAGCAGCTTGCCCCGGGACAGGGCGGACGAGCAGTACTTC. This codes for CASSLPRDRADEQYF. The full variable domain, rest sourced from reference TRBV5-1 and TRBJ2-7, is KAGVTQTPRYLIKTRGQQVTLSCSPISGHRSVSWYQQTPGQGLQFLFEYFSETQRNKGNFPGRFSGRQFSNSRSEMNVSTLELGDSALYLCASSLPRDRADEQYFGPGTRLTVT.

V and J are TRBV7-9 and TRBJ2-3; D gene uncertain. Trimming stripped 5 bases from V and 0 bases from J, with 15 bases between. The V gene's germline CDR1 is SEHNR and CDR2 FQNEAQ (reference sequence). The CDR3 contains 16 residues. As DNA, the CDR3 is TGTGCCAGCAGCGCCGGACCCCACCCTAGCACAGATACGCAGTATTTT. Translating it yields CASSAGPHPSTDTQYF.

The CDR3 loop reads CASSLILGGAGELFF. CDR3 nucleotides: TGTGCCAGCAGCTTAATACTCGGCGGGGCCGGGGAGCTGTTTTTT. The chain combines TRBV7-2 with TRBJ2-2; possibly TRBD2 for D (6 bases). Per the germline V gene, CDR1 is SGHTA and CDR2 is FQGNSA. V lost 2 bases, J lost 6 bases, and 13 bases lay in between. The CDR3 runs to 15 residues.

The CDR3 sequence is CASSPRGGDTDTQYF. As DNA, the CDR3 is TGTGCCAGCAGCCCGCGCGGCGGGGACACAGATACGCAGTATTTT. J is TRBJ2-3 and V is TRBV7-3, with D possibly TRBD2 on 6 matching bases. V lost 5 bases and J 2 bases, leaving 14 bases between the germline ends. From germline, CDR1 is SGHTA and CDR2 FQGTGA. The CDR3 length is 15 residues.

This chain joins TRBV4-1 and TRBJ2-5; D uncertain. Germline-derived CDR1 and CDR2 are MGHRA and YSYEKL. Between the trimmed V and J ends, which lost 3 bases and 2 bases, there was a span of 1 base. This CDR3 region has 11 residues. The CDR3 spells CASSQQETQYF. Written as DNA, the CDR3 is TGCGCCAGCAGCCAGCAAGAGACCCAGTACTTC.

Comments on this clone: This specimen includes other DNA sequences encoding the same CDR3. This chain connects TRBV11-3 to TRBJ2-7; TRBD1 matches at 7 bases. The CDR3 runs 14 residues. Germline V gives CDR1 SGHNT, CDR2 YENEEA. V lost 4 bases to trimming and J lost 1 base; unmatched junction nucleotides: 4. CDR3 amino acids: CASSSQGSSYEQYF. The CDR3 DNA reads TGTGCCAGCAGCTCACAGGGGTCGTCCTACGAGCAGTACTTC.

The V call is TRBV5-1, the J call TRBJ2-5; possible D gene TRBD2, 6 bases. Germline V gene data show CDR1 as SGHRS and CDR2 as YFSETQ. The CDR3 is 13 residues long. Trimming cost V 4 bases and J 4 bases, with 11 bases left between them. CDR3 DNA: TGCGCCAGCAGCCCCTGGGGAGGAGAGACCCAGTACTTC. Protein product: CASSPWGGETQYF.

The chain carries TRBV19 and TRBJ1-2, with 9 nucleotides matching TRBD1. This CDR3 spans 16 amino acids. In germline, CDR1 is LNHDA, CDR2 SQIVND (reference sequence). With V trimmed by 7 bases and J by 5 bases, 14 bases remained unmatched. The CDR3 is CASMESWGTGQYGYTF. In DNA form, the CDR3 reads TGTGCCAGTATGGAATCGTGGGGGACAGGGCAATATGGCTACACCTTC.

This chain uses TRBV28 with TRBJ2-2; unclear D gene. There are 12 residues in the CDR3. V was shortened by 5 bases and J by 3 bases, with 4 bases between the two germline ends. Germline loops: CDR1 MDHEN, CDR2 SYDVKM. The CDR3 DNA reads as TGTGCCAGCAGTAGCTACACCGGGGAGCTGTTTTTT. It translates to CASSSYTGELFF.

The chain is built from TRBV4-2 and TRBJ2-7; TRBD2 aligns across 10 bases. The CDR3 spans 17 residues. Germline CDR1 reads LGHNA; CDR2 reads YNFKEQ. V lost 2 bases and J lost 0; bases outside the gene matches: 7. CDR3 residues: CASSQFSGTSASYEQYF. CDR3 DNA sequence: TGTGCCAGCAGCCAATTTTCCGGGACTAGCGCCTCCTACGAGCAGTACTTC.

The rearrangement uses TRBV4-3 and TRBJ1-1; D ambiguous. Per the germline V gene, CDR1 is LGHNA and CDR2 is YSLEER. The CDR3 runs 13 residues. The germline V and J ends were trimmed by 0 bases and 7 bases, with 9 bases remaining between them. CDR3 nucleotide sequence: TGCGCCAGCAGCCAAGAAGGTGTAGATGAAGCTTTCTTT. It yields the protein CASSQEGVDEAFF.

The genes are TRBV7-2 and TRBJ1-2; unclear D gene. The CDR3 has 15 residues. Per germline, CDR1 SGHTA and CDR2 FQGNSA. Trimming removed 2 bases at V and 3 bases at J, with 13 bases between. The CDR3 DNA reads TGTGCCAGCAGCTTAAATTCGGTTTTTGACTATGGCTACACCTTC. Its protein product is CASSLNSVFDYGYTF. The full variable domain, rest sourced from reference TRBV7-2 and TRBJ1-2, is GAGVSQSPSNKVTEKGKDVELRCDPISGHTALYWYRQSLGQGLEFLIYFQGNSAPDKSGLPSDRFSAERTGGSVSTLTIQRTQQEDSAVYLCASSLNSVFDYGYTFGSGTRLTVV.

The chain has TRBV10-2 and TRBJ2-1, with D tentatively TRBD2 (6 bases). V was cut by 3 bases and J by 3 bases, with 18 bases left in between. Germline V lookup: CDR1 WSHSY, CDR2 SAAADI. CDR3 length: 17 residues. This chain's CDR3 is CASSDLGLGGFYNEQFF. CDR3 coding DNA: TGCGCCAGCAGTGATTTGGGACTTGGTGGTTTCTACAATGAGCAGTTCTTC.

This rearrangement joins TRBV19 to TRBJ1-2; D is perhaps TRBD1 (5 bases). CDR3 size: 13 residues. Between the trimmed V and J ends, which lost 1 base and 6 bases, there was a span of 9 bases. Germline V lookup: CDR1 LNHDA, CDR2 SQIVND (reference sequence). CDR3 bases: TGTGCCAGTAGTATAGTAGACAGCCATGGCTACACCTTC. Amino acids: CASSIVDSHGYTF. The variable domain in full, completed from reference TRBV19 and TRBJ1-2, reads DGGITQSPKYLFRKEGQNVTLSCEQNLNHDAMYWYRQDPGQGLRLIYYSQIVNDFQKGDIAEGYSVSREKKESFPLTVTSAQKNPTAFYLCASSIVDSHGYTFGSGTRLTVV.

The V and J genes are TRBV7-2 and TRBJ1-2, with D hard to call. The V gene's germline CDR1 is SGHTA and CDR2 FQGNSA. Trimming took 6 bases from V and 6 from J, leaving 20 bases between them. The CDR3 length is 15 residues. The CDR3 nucleotides are TGTGCCAGCAGAGTCCTACTTGTTGATGGGGATGGCTACACCTTC. Translating gives CASRVLLVDGDGYTF.

The chain joins TRBV5-1 to TRBJ1-4, with 8 bases identical to TRBD1. Trimming removed 7 bases from V and 3 bases from J; junction bases left unmatched: 8. The CDR3 totals 15 residues. In germline, CDR1 is SGHRS, CDR2 YFSETQ. The CDR3 region is CASAPQGEANEKLFF. The CDR3 bases are TGCGCCAGCGCACCACAGGGGGAGGCTAATGAAAAACTGTTTTTT.

The gene calls are TRBV7-2 and TRBJ1-3; D perhaps matches TRBD1 (5 bases). CDR1 and CDR2 from the germline V gene are SGHTA and FQGNSA. CDR3 size: 13 residues. The CDR3 is CAIGTPSGNTIYF. The CDR3 DNA reads as TGTGCAATAGGGACTCCCTCTGGAAACACCATATATTTT.